The text below deals with one T cell receptor (beta chain). There is no known antigen for this receptor. Base qualities were left out, and no much larger clone turns up one base away. The cohort was made up of 666 healthy bone marrow donors. At the time of sampling, every cohort member was nominally healthy, though immune exposures that went unrecorded were likely present. The donor was CMV seropositive and belonged to the group of 250 to 300 seropositive cohort members. Every donor gave a peripheral blood sample, and the peripheral blood mononuclear cells from that sample were used for TCR beta sequencing. Genomic DNA extraction from the blood cell samples was performed with the Qiagen DNeasy Blood Extraction Kit. Deletion took 4 bases off V and 5 bases off J, with a span of 15 bases between the germline ends. CDR1 and CDR2, per the germline V gene (reference sequence), are SGHKS and YYEKEE. The CDR3, from cysteine to phenylalanine, totals 15 residues. The CDR3 DNA has 45 bases and is translated from base 1.

These data come from a study of cytomegalovirus exposure and HLA in healthy donors (dated by TCRdb to about 2017). At the level of the whole study: In an earlier analysis of approximately 640 of the donors, roughly 300 Gb of sequence data and 90 million to 120 million unique TCR beta sequences from roughly 200 million T cells were reported. To decide whether each TCR beta V gene segment behaved as functional or pseudogenic, an earlier analysis of approximately 600 of the donors relied on high-throughput TCR beta sequencing. Every discovery cohort repertoire had been produced on one sequencing platform. Typing coverage differed by locus: A, B, C, DRB1 and DQB1 were typed in roughly 620-630 donors, DQA1 in around 500, DPA1 in approximately 610, and DPB1 in about 450. On average, about 200,000 unique TCR beta nucleotide sequences were sequenced per donor among roughly 430 genotyped donors of the cohort, with roughly 19% of those sequences being non-productive. To predict cytomegalovirus infection status, the study brought together high-throughput TCR immunosequencing, statistical association of individual TCRs with disease status, and machine learning. Genome-wide SNP genotypes for about 60% of the 666 donors were used in a later genetic analysis, which treated that subset as a discovery cohort. HLA typing included class I and class II loci at four-digit resolution. A later analysis re-examined previously published TCR beta repertoires from hundreds of donors and added high-resolution HLA genotyping to investigate patterns of TCR occurrence. In the later analysis, no new phenotypic data were used to find candidate immune exposures; instead, reliance was placed on TCR beta sequences and their occurrence across donors. Donor age, sex, ethnicity and CMV serostatus were collected together with the repertoire data. The study profiled the T cell repertoires of some 610 subjects by immunosequencing and related them to cytomegalovirus serostatus. Of the 300 to 450 genotyped donors, 81% fell in the genetic ancestry cluster associated with self-reported Caucasian donors. Five DR-DQ haplotypes were treated as single units for association and clustering because of strong linkage in the cohort. An early release covering over 500 HLA-typed donors comprised about 300 gigabases of sequencing data and tens of millions of unique TCR sequences. In addition to the first cohort of 666 subjects, a separate validation cohort of under 150 different subjects was used. The study was designed to test whether signatures of past pathogen exposure could be identified by cataloging public T cell receptors. Results the study describes overall, beyond this receptor: In a later analysis, HLA-associated TCR beta chains were found to be more clonally expanded and to have lower generation probabilities than equally common non-associated chains. Specific HLA alleles were associated with around 18,000 TCR beta sequences at a false discovery rate of 0.05 in a later analysis. In vitro tests confirmed that three of the cytomegalovirus-associated TCR beta chains recognize cytomegalovirus antigens. According to a later analysis, most CMV-associated TCR beta chains appeared to be HLA-restricted, and the HLA associations seemed to be driven largely by CMV exposure. In a later analysis, several top co-occurrence clusters were reported to appear linked to parvovirus B19, influenza, CMV and Epstein-Barr virus. CMV serostatus was the only immune exposure information available for the cohort. The authors suggested that the approach could potentially be generalized to other disease states and immunological phenotypes. A later analysis found that TCR association rates varied across HLA loci, with DRB1 alleles showing the most associated TCRs and HLA-C alleles the fewest. A further reported finding was that TCR beta sequences accurately predicted the HLA-A and HLA-B alleles for most subjects in the first cohort. An earlier analysis of around 600 of the donors showed that most TCR beta V segments appeared in productive rearrangements either about 87% or about 30% of the time, which broadly matched IMGT annotations. Most TCR sequences were observed very rarely across donors, whereas some public TCRs were present in many individuals. In this cohort, only TCR beta chains were sequenced, and detectable features were limited by the absence of alpha or paired-chain data. Because some donors lacked HLA typing at each locus, the association tests relied only on the typed subset. In both the original and validation cohorts, the classifier was reported to diagnose cytomegalovirus status with high specificity and sensitivity. The earlier analysis of some 560 of the donors excluded approximately 17 rarely observed V segments, including chromosome 9 orphons, because counts were too low. In a later genetic analysis, a missense DCLRE1C variant was associated with V-gene and J-gene trimming of TCR beta chains, and the association was replicated in an independent cohort. In the study, around 150 TCR beta chains were listed as associated with cytomegalovirus. Presence/absence analyses assumed roughly uniform sequencing depth across donors, an assumption that may not hold. A group of highly shared sequence variants was considered likely to be a technical artifact of the sequencing pipeline. Strong co-occurrence of HLA alleles, especially DR and DQ, made assigning TCR associations to individual alleles difficult. Linkage disequilibrium might explain the correlated functional status among segregating V segments, but an unknown experimental factor could not be excluded. Because the 87-base-pair reads could not distinguish some IMGT-functional V segments, including TRBV6-2 and TRBV6-3, those segments were excluded. According to a later genetic analysis, donors in an Asian-associated ancestry cluster had fewer N-insertions in productive TCRs than the roughly 700-donor mean.

The library was made by the immunoSEQ multiplex PCR assay. For the multiplex PCR, a mixture combining 60 forward primers for TCR Vbeta segments and 13 reverse primers for TCR Jbeta segments was used. The CDR3 region of rearranged TCR beta genes was amplified from genomic DNA with a multiplex PCR assay. On the Illumina HiSeq System, the amplified TCR beta libraries were sequenced as 87-base-pair reads. Processing in the source paper ran as follows. In a later analysis, around 80 million unique TCR beta chains were counted across the roughly 610 repertoires, and roughly 10 million of these chains were shared by at least two donors. Raw reads were error-corrected and collapsed into unique sequences with a nearest-neighbor algorithm that merged closely related sequences to remove PCR and sequencing errors. CDR3 sequences were aligned to IMGT reference sequences to assign V, D and J gene segments. Each retained sequence needed at least a six-nucleotide match to both a V gene segment and a J gene segment. A rearrangement counted as productive if the CDR3 had no stop codons and remained in frame with V and J, and every other rearrangement counted as non-productive. Following IMGT convention, CDR3 was defined as the stretch from the second conserved V-encoded cysteine up to the conserved J-encoded phenylalanine. Sequences without an unambiguous match to a single V gene segment were excluded from the earlier analysis of about 640 of the donors. An earlier analysis of just under 600 of the donors called V segments functional above 56.7% productive rearrangements and segregating when the between-donor standard deviation exceeded 5%. To diagnose cytomegalovirus status from the catalog of TCR beta chain sequences, a statistical classification framework was built. A later analysis assigned V and J genes by comparing TCR nucleotide sequences with IMGT/GENE-DB human TR gene sequences. The TCRdist pipeline was used in a later analysis to assign CDR3 sequences and most-parsimonious VDJ recombination scenarios. In a later analysis, each TCR beta chain was defined by its CDR3 amino acid sequence together with its V-gene family, and reads without a unique V-gene family were excluded. To address suspected cross-contamination and a sequencing artifact, a later analysis removed roughly 640 highly shared, low-generation-probability nucleotide sequences. In a later analysis, a clonal expansion index was calculated for each public chain from normalized within-repertoire ranks of inferred template counts. In a later analysis, generation probabilities were computed with a VDJ recombination model fitted to out-of-frame rearrangements, and the resulting probabilities were checked against IGoR. Hypergeometric tests were used in a later analysis to score TCR-TCR, TCR-HLA and TCR-CMV co-occurrence, with a repertoire-size bias correction applied to the TCR pairs. To estimate false discovery rates, a later analysis permuted the HLA or CMV assignments 20 times. In a later analysis, co-occurring TCRs were grouped using DBSCAN, with TCRdist sequence similarity added in when clustering inside HLA-allele-positive subsets. For co-occurrence clustering, repertoires with fewer than 30,000 or more than 120,000 public chains were excluded, along with roughly 5 repertoires with anomalous nucleotide sharing. The table was pulled from immuneACCESS by TCRdb, which kept in-frame rearrangements only. Such tables lose some clones; where checked, under half of the loss comes from unresolved V genes, and the rest has no known cause. V and J calls and clone size follow that table, whereas D and trimming were derived from the DNA. Present in this sample are tens of thousands of clones, less than 85% of which were seen just once. The leading ten clones occupy approximately 6.3% of the sample.

The receptor comes from a man younger than 40 in good health and CMV-seropositive. Rearrangement joined TRBV5-5 to TRBJ2-2; tentative D gene TRBD2, with 7 bases matching. Input material: PBMCs. This receptor has the CDR3 CASSPVGGRTGELFF. The DNA sequence is as follows: TGTGCCAGCAGCCCTGTCGGGGGGCGAACCGGGGAGCTGTTTTTT.